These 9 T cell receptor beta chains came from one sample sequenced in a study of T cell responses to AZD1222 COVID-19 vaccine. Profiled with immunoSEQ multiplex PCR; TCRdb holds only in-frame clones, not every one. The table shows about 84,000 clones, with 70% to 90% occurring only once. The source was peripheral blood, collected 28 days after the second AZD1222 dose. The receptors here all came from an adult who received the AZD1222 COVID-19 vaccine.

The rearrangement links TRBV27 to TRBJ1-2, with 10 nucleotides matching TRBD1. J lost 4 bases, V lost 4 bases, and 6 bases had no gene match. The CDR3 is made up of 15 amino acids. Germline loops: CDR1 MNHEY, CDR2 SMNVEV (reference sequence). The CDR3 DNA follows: TGTGCCAGCAGTTCTGACAGGGGGCCTGGCTATGGCTACACCTTC. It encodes CASSSDRGPGYGYTF.

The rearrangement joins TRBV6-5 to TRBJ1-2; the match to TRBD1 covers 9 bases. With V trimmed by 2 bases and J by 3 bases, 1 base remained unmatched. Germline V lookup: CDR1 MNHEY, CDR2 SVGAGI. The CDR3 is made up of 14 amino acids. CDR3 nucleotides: TGTGCCAGCAGTTACCGGGACAGGGACTATGGCTACACCTTC. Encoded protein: CASSYRDRDYGYTF.

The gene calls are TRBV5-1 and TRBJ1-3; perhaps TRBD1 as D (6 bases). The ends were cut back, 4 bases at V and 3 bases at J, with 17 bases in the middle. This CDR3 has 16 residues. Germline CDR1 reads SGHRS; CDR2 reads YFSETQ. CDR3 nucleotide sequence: TGCGCCAGCAGCGCACAAGGGGGGGCTAGTGGAAACACCATATATTTT. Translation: CASSAQGGASGNTIYF.

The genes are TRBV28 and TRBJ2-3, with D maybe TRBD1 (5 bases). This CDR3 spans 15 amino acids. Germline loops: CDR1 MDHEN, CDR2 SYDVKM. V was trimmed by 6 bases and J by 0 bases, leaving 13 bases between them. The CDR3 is CASSRRASSTDTQYF. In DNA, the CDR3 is TGTGCCAGCAGCCGCAGGGCGTCTAGCACAGATACGCAGTATTTT.

The CDR3 sequence is CASSPEAGGMGQYF. DNA for the CDR3: TGTGCCAGCAGCCCCGAGGCAGGGGGTATGGGGCAGTACTTC. This chain joins TRBV6-2 or TRBV6-3 and TRBJ2-7, with 7 bases lining up with TRBD1. The V gene's germline CDR1 is MNHEY and CDR2 SVGEGT. CDR3 length: 14 residues. J gave up 9 bases and V 6 bases, and 14 bases lay outside the gene matches.

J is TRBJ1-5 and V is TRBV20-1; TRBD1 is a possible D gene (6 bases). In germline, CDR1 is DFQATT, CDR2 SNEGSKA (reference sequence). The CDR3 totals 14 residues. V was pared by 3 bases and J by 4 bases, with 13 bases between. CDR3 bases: TGCAGTGCTAGTAGGGGGGCCCTTAATCAGCCCCAGCATTTT. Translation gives CSASRGALNQPQHF.

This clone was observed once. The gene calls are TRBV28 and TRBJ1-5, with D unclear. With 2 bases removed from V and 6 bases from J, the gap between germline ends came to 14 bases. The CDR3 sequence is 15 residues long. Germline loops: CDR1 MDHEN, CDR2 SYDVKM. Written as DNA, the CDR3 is TGTGCCAGCAGTTTAACCCTGTTTATAGGTCAGCCCCAGCATTTT. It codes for CASSLTLFIGQPQHF.

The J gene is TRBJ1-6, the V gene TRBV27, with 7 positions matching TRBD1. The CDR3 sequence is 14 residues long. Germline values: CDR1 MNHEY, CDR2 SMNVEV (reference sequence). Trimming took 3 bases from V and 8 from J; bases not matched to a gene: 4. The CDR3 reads CASSLDQGDSPLHF. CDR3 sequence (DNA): TGTGCCAGCAGTTTGGACCAGGGGGATTCACCCCTCCACTTT.

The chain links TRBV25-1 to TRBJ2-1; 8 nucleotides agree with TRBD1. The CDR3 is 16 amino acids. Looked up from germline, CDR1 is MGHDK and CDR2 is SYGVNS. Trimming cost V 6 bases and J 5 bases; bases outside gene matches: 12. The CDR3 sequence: CASRPGQGKADNEQFF. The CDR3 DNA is TGTGCCAGCAGGCCCGGACAGGGCAAGGCGGACAATGAGCAGTTCTTC.